Presented here are 21 T cell receptor beta chains from one specimen sequenced in a study of diagnostic markers for celiac disease. With the reads reprocessed, TCRdb shows one record per CDR3 protein and no DNA. The sample shows under 6,000 distinct CDR3 sequences, and 5.5% to 7% sits with its ten largest clones. The sample was either unsorted cells or a sorted T cell fraction (not recorded which). The receptors shown here come from a human donor. This table probably holds off-target reads from a library built for another chain.

The V and J genes are TRBV6-1 and TRBJ1-1. This CDR3 region has 12 residues. From germline, CDR1 is MNHNS and CDR2 SASEGT. The CDR3 spells CASSGGSGPAFF.

This rearrangement joins TRBV4-1 to TRBJ2-1. The CDR3 loop spans 16 amino acids. Per the germline V gene, CDR1 is MGHRA and CDR2 is YSYEKL. The CDR3 spells CASSQARGEAINEQFF.

This clonotype is classed as medium-sized by frequency. The V call is TRBV10-3, the J call TRBJ2-3; as DNA is missing, the TRBD2 call by TCRdb cannot be tested. The CDR3 totals 14 residues. CDR1 and CDR2 from the germline V gene are ENHRY and SYGVKD. CDR3 in amino acids: CAIKIAGPPDTQYF.

This clonotype is medium-sized (0.01 to 0.1%) by frequency. The gene calls are TRBV3-1 and TRBJ2-5; absent DNA, TCRdb's TRBD2 call cannot be checked. Germline CDR1 LGHDT, CDR2 YNNKEL (reference sequence). The CDR3 consists of 16 residues. The CDR3 reads CASSQEPAGVRETQYF.

The chain has TRBV2 and TRBJ2-7; TCRdb returns TRBD1, unconfirmable since there is no DNA. The CDR3 contains 14 residues. CDR1 and CDR2 (germline): SNHLY, FYNNEI. This chain's CDR3 is CASRPGTGGYEQYF.

The chain carries TRBV5-1 and TRBJ2-3; TCRdb designates TRBD1, a call that cannot be tested without DNA. There are 14 residues in the CDR3. Germline assignment: CDR1 SGHRS and CDR2 YFSETQ. The CDR3 loop is CASSFQVQEDTQYF.

The chain is built from TRBV7-9 and TRBJ1-1. From germline, CDR1 is SEHNR and CDR2 FQNEAQ (reference sequence). The CDR3 covers 17 residues. The CDR3 reads CASRWGGGAALNTEAFF.

The chain couples TRBV7-3 to TRBJ1-1. CDR1 and CDR2 (germline): SGHTA, FQGTGA. CDR3 length equals 15 residues. CDR3 sequence reads: CASSLTGLWNTEAFF.

The chain combines TRBV30 with TRBJ1-3; TCRdb outputs TRBD1, but without DNA this stays unchecked. The length of the CDR3 is 15 residues. Germline V gene data show CDR1 as GTSNPN and CDR2 as SVGIG (reference sequence). The CDR3 spells CAWSSDRGPGNTIYF. The full variable domain, its missing parts supplied by reference TRBV30 and TRBJ1-3, is SQTIHQWPATLVQPVGSPLSLECTVEGTSNPNLYWYRQAAGRGLQLLFYSVGIGQISSEVPQNLSASRPQDRQFILSSKKLLLSDSGFYLCAWSSDRGPGNTIYFGEGSWLTVV.

The chain combines TRBV18 with TRBJ2-7. The V gene's germline CDR1 is KGHSH and CDR2 LQKENI. The CDR3 is made up of 12 amino acids. The CDR3 region is CASSPSSYEQYF.

This clonotype is called large based on its frequency. This sequence joins TRBV5-6 and TRBJ1-1; TCRdb gives TRBD1 as the D gene, but with no DNA this cannot be confirmed. The CDR3 runs 14 residues. Germline-derived CDR1 and CDR2 are SGHDT and YYEEEE. The CDR3 loop is CASSLVSGVGEAFF.

The V gene is TRBV12-3 or TRBV12-4, the J gene TRBJ2-4. This CDR3 is built from 13 residues. The CDR3 region is CASRVAGVIIQYF.

The rearrangement uses TRBV4-3 and TRBJ2-1; TCRdb reports TRBD1, a call that lacks DNA to check it against. Germline assignment: CDR1 LGHNA and CDR2 YSLEER. The CDR3 is 13 residues long. The CDR3 reads CASSQNVQGEQFF.

V gene TRBV10-2 combines with J gene TRBJ2-2; the D call from TCRdb, TRBD2, cannot be confirmed without DNA. There are 15 residues in the CDR3. The germline V gene encodes CDR1 WSHSY and CDR2 SAAADI. CDR3: CASREGGRNTGELFF.

The genes are TRBV12-3 or TRBV12-4 and TRBJ2-5; the D gene TCRdb calls, TRBD2, cannot be checked with no DNA. CDR3 length: 13 residues. The CDR3 loop reads CATRDYPGGTQYF.

Considering frequency, this clonotype is medium-sized (0.01 to 0.1%). The CDR3: CASSSERTAPLHF. The chain employs TRBV6-5 and TRBJ1-6; with no DNA, the TCRdb D assignment of TRBD1 cannot be verified. The CDR3 is 13 residues long. Germline-derived CDR1 and CDR2 are MNHEY and SVGAGI.

Judged by frequency, this clonotype is medium-sized (0.01 to 0.1%). The V call is TRBV10-3, the J call TRBJ2-3; lacking DNA, the TRBD1 call made by TCRdb goes unchecked. Germline CDR1 ENHRY, CDR2 SYGVKD. The CDR3 contains 15 residues. The CDR3 spells CAIRWGQGDTDTQYF.

The gene calls are TRBV7-7 and TRBJ2-5. Germline CDR1 is SSHAT and CDR2 is FNYEAQ (reference sequence). There are 13 residues in the CDR3. The CDR3 reads CASSLGVQETQYF.

This clonotype counts as medium-sized by frequency. This CDR3 reads CASSLEGYGNQPQHF. J is TRBJ1-5 and V is TRBV5-1. This CDR3 is built from 15 residues. Per germline, CDR1 SGHRS and CDR2 YFSETQ. Using reference TRBV5-1 and TRBJ1-5 for the parts outside the CDR3, the full variable domain is KAGVTQTPRYLIKTRGQQVTLSCSPISGHRSVSWYQQTPGQGLQFLFEYFSETQRNKGNFPGRFSGRQFSNSRSEMNVSTLELGDSALYLCASSLEGYGNQPQHFGDGTRLSIL.

This clonotype shows up as medium-sized by frequency. The V and J genes are TRBV7-2 and TRBJ2-7; there is no DNA to check the TCRdb D call of TRBD2. Germline CDR1 SGHTA, CDR2 FQGNSA. The CDR3 length is 15 residues. Here the CDR3 reads CASSLRTSGGDEQYF.

The V call is TRBV4-1, the J call TRBJ1-4; the D call from TCRdb, TRBD1, cannot be confirmed without DNA. This CDR3 is 16 amino acids long. The germline V gene encodes CDR1 MGHRA and CDR2 YSYEKL. The CDR3 spells CASSPTGGWPDEKLFF.